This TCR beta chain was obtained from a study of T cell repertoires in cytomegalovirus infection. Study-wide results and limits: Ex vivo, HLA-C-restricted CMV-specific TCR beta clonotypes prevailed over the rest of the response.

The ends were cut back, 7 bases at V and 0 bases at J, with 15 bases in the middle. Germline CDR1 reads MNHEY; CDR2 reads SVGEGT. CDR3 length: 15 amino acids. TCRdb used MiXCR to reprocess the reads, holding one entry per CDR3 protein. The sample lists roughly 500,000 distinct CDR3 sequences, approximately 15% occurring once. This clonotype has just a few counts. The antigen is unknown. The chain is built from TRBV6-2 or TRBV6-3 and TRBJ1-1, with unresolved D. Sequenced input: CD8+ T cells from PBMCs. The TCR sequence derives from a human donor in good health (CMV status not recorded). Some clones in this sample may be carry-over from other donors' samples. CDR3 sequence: CASIPSGGLNTEAFF. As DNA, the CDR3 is TGTGCCAGCATTCCCTCCGGCGGGTTGAACACTGAAGCTTTCTTT.